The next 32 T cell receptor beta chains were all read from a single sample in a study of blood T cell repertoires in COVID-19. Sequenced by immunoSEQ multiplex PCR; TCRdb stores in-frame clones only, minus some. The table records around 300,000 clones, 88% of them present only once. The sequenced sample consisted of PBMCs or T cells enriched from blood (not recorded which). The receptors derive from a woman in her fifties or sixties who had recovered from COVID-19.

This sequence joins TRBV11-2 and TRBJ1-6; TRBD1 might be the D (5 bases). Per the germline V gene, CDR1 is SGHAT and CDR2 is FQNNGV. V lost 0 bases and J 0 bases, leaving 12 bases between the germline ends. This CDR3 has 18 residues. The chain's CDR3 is CASSLDPRGFSYNSPLHF. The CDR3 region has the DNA TGTGCCAGCAGCTTAGATCCAAGGGGCTTCTCCTATAATTCACCCCTCCACTTT.

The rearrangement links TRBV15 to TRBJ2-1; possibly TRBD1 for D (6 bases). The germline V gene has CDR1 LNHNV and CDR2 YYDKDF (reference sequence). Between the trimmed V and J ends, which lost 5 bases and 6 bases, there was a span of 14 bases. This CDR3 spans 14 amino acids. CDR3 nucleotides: TGTGCCACCAGCCCCCGGGACACTTCCAATGAGCAGTTCTTC. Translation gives CATSPRDTSNEQFF.

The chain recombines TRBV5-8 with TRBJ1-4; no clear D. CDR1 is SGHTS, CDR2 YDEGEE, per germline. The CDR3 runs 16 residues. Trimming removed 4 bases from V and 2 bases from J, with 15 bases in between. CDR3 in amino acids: CASSQISQRTNEKLFF. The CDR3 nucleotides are TGTGCCAGCAGCCAAATCTCGCAGAGGACTAATGAAAAACTGTTTTTT.

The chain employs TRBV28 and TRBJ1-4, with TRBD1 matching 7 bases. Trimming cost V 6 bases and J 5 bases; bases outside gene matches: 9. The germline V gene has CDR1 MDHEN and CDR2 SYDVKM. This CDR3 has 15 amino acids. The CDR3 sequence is CASRKQGFGNEKLFF. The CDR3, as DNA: TGTGCCAGCAGAAAACAGGGGTTTGGAAATGAAAAACTGTTTTTT. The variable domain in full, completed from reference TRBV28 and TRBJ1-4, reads DVKVTQSSRYLVKRTGEKVFLECVQDMDHENMFWYRQDPGLGLRLIYFSYDVKMKEKGDIPEGYSVSREKKERFSLILESASTNQTSMYLCASRKQGFGNEKLFFGSGTQLSVL.

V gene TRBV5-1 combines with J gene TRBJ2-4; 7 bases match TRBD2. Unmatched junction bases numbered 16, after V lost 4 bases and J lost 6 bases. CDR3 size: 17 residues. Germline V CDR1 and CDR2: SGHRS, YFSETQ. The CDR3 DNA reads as TGCGCCAGCAGCCCCCCCGGGGCTAGCGGATTAACAAACATTCAGTACTTC. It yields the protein CASSPPGASGLTNIQYF.

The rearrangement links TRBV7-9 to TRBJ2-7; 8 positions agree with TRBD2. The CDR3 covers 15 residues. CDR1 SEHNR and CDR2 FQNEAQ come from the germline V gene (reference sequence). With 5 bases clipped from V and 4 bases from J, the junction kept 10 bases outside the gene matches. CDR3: CASSPVSGSGYEQYF. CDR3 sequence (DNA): TGTGCCAGCAGCCCCGTCAGCGGGAGTGGGTACGAGCAGTACTTC.

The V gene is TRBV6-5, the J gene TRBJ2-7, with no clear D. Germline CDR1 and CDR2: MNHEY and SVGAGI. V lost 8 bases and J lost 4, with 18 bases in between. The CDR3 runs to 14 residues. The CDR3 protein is CASRVPYPPYEQYF. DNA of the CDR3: TGTGCCAGCCGAGTTCCTTACCCACCTTACGAGCAGTACTTC.

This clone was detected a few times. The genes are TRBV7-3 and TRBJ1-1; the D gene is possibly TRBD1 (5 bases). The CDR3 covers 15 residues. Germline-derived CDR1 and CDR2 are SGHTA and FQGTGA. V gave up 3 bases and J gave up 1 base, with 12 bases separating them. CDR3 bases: TGTGCCAGCAGCTTCAGGGCCAGTGGGAACACTGAAGCTTTCTTT. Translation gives CASSFRASGNTEAFF.

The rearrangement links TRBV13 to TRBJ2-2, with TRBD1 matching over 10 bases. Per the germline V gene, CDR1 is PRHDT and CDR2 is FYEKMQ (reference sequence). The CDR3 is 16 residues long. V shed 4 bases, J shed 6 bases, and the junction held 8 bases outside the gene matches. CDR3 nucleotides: TGTGCCAGCAGCTCCCCGGGACAGGGGACAGCCGGGGAGCTGTTTTTT. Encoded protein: CASSSPGQGTAGELFF.

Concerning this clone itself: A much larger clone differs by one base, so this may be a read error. CDR3 residues: CASSLPGSNQPQHF. The CDR3, as DNA: TGTGCCAGCAGCTTGCCAGGGAGCAATCAGCCCCAGCATTTT. V gene TRBV5-5 combines with J gene TRBJ1-5, with D perhaps matching TRBD1 (5 bases). CDR3 length equals 14 residues. Germline V gene sequence: CDR1 SGHKS, CDR2 YYEKEE (reference sequence). V was trimmed by 1 base and J by 1 base, leaving 6 bases between them.

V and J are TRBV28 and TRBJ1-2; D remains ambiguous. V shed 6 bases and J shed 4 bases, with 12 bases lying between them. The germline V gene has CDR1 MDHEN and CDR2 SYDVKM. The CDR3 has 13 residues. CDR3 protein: CASSQQSFYGYTF. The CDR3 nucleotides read TGTGCCAGCAGCCAACAGAGCTTCTATGGCTACACCTTC.

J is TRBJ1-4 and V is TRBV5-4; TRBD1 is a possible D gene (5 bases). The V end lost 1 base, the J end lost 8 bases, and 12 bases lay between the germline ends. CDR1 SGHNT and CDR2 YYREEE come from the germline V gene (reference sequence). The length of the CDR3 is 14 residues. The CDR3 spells CASSLQGVREKLFF. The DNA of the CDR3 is TGTGCCAGCAGCTTGCAGGGTGTGCGGGAAAAACTGTTTTTT.

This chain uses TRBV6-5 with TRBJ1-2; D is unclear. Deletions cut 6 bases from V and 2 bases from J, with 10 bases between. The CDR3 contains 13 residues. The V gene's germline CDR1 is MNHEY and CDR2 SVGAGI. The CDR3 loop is CASSPQPNYGYTF. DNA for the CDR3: TGTGCCAGCAGCCCACAACCCAACTATGGCTACACCTTC.

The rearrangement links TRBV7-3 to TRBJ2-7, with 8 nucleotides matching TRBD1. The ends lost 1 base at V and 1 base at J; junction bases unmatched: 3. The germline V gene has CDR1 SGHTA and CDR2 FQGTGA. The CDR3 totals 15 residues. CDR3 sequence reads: CASSLMGTGSYEQYF. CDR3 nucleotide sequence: TGTGCCAGCAGCTTAATGGGGACAGGATCCTACGAGCAGTACTTC.

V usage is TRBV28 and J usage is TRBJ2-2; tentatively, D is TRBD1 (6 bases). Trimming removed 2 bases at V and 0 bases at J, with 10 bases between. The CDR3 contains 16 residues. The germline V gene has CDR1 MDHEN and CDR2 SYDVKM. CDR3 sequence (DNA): TGTGCCAGCAGTTTAATTGGGGGCGCGAACACCGGGGAGCTGTTTTTT. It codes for CASSLIGGANTGELFF.

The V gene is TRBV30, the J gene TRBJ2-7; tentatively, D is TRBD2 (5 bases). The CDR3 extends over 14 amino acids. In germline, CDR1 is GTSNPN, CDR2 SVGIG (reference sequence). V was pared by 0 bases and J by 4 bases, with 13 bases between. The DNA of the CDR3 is TGTGCCTGGAGTGTACCCCCGCGCGGGTACGAGCAGTACTTC. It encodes CAWSVPPRGYEQYF.

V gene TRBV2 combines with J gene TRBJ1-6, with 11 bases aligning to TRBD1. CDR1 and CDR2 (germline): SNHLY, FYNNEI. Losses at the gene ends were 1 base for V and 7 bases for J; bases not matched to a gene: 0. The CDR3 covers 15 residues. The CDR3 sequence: CASSEGTGGNSPLHF. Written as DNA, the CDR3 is TGTGCCAGCAGTGAAGGGACAGGGGGCAATTCACCCCTCCACTTT.

The CDR3 protein is CASSFGARGGYTF. CDR3 nucleotide sequence: TGTGCCAGCAGTTTCGGAGCTAGGGGTGGCTACACCTTC. The chain carries TRBV12-3 or TRBV12-4 and TRBJ1-2, with a weak D call TRBD1 (5 bases). The ends were cut back, 3 bases at V and 7 bases at J, with 12 bases in the middle. The CDR3 is made up of 13 amino acids.

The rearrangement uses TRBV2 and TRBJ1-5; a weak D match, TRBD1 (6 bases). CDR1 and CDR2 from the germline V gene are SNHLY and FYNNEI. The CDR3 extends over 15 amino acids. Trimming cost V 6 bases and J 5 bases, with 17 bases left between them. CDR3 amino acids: CASRVGAQGYQPQHF. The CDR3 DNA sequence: TGTGCCAGCAGAGTAGGGGCACAGGGATATCAGCCCCAGCATTTT.

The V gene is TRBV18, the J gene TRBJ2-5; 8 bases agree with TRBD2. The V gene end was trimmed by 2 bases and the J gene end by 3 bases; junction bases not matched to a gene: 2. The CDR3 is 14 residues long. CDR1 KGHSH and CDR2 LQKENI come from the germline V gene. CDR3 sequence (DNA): TGTGCCAGCTCACCAACACTAGCGGAAGAGACCCAGTACTTC. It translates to CASSPTLAEETQYF.

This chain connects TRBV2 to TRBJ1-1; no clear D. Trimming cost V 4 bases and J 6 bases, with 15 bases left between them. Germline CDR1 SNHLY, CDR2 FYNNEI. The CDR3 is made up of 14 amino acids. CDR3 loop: CASSVMWRTAEAFF. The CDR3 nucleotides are TGTGCCAGCAGTGTGATGTGGAGAACTGCTGAAGCTTTCTTT.

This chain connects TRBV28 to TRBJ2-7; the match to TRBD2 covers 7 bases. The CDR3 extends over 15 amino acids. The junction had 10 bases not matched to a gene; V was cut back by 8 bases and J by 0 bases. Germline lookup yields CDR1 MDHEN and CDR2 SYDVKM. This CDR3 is CASWSGGGNSYEQYF. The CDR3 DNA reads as TGTGCCAGCTGGTCCGGCGGGGGAAACTCCTACGAGCAGTACTTC.

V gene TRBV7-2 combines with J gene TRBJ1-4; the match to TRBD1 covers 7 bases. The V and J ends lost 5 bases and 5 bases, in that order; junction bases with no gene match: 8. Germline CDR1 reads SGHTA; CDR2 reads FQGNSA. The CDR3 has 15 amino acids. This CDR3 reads CASSDKNRGNEKLFF. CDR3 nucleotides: TGTGCCAGCAGCGACAAGAACAGGGGAAATGAAAAACTGTTTTTT.

CDR3: CASRDDRREHF. Written as DNA, the CDR3 is TGTGCCAGCAGGGACGACAGAAGGGAGCATTTT. The chain recombines TRBV2 with TRBJ1-5; tentative D call: TRBD1 (5 bases). CDR3 size: 11 residues. Trimming shortened V by 6 bases and J by 14 bases, and 14 bases separated the two germline ends. Germline CDR1 is SNHLY and CDR2 is FYNNEI.

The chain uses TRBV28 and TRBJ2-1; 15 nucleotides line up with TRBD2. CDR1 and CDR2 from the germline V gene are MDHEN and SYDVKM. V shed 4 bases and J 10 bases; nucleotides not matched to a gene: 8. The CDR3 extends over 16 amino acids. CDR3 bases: TGTGCCAGCAGTTCTACAAGGGGACTAGCGGGAGGAGAGCAGTTCTTC. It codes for CASSSTRGLAGGEQFF.

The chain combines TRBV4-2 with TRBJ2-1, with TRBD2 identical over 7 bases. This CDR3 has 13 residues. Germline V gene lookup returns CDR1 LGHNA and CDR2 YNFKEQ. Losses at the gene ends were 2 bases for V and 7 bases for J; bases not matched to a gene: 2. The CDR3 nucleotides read TGTGCCAGCAGCCAATCGCGGGGGAATGAGCAGTTCTTC. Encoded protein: CASSQSRGNEQFF.

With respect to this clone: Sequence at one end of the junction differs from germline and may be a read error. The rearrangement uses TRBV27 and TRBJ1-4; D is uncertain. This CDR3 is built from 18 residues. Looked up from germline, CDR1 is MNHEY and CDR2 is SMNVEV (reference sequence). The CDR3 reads CASSLLLLPVATNGKLFF. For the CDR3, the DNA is TGTGCCAGCAGTTTACTCCTCCTCCCAGTTGCAACTAATGGAAAACTGTTTTTT.

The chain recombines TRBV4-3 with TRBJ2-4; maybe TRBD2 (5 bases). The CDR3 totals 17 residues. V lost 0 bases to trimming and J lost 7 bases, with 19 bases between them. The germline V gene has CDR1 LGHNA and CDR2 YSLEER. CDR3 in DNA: TGCGCCAGCAGCCAAGATCGGGAAGCCCTATCCTCTAACATTCAGTACTTC. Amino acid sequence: CASSQDREALSSNIQYF.

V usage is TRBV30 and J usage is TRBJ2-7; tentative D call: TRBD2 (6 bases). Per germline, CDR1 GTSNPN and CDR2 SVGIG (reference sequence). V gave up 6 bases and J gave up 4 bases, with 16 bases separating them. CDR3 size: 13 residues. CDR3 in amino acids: CACPEDYWYEQYF. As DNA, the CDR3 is TGTGCCTGCCCGGAGGACTATTGGTACGAGCAGTACTTC.

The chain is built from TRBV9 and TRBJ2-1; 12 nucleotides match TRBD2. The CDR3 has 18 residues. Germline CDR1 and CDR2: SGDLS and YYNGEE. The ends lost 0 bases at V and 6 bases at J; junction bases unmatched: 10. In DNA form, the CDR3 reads TGTGCCAGCAGCGTAGACCCTAGCGGGAGGGCCCGTGGCAATGAGCAGTTCTTC. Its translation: CASSVDPSGRARGNEQFF. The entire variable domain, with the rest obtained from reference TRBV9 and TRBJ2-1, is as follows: DSGVTQTPKHLITATGQRVTLRCSPRSGDLSVYWYQQSLDQGLQFLIQYYNGEERAKGNILERFSAQQFPDLHSELNLSSLELGDSALYFCASSVDPSGRARGNEQFFGPGTRLTVL.

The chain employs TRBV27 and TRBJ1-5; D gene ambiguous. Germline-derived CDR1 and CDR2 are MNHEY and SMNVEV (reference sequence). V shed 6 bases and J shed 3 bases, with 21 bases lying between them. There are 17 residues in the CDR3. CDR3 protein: CASRPGGGLGINQPQHF. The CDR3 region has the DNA TGTGCCAGCAGGCCTGGCGGCGGGCTTGGTATCAATCAGCCCCAGCATTTT.

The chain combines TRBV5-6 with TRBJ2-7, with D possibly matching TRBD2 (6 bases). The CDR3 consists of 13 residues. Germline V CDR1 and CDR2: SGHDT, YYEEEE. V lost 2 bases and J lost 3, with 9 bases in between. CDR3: CASSLWTNYEQYF. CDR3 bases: TGTGCCAGCAGCTTATGGACTAACTACGAGCAGTACTTC.